This TCR beta chain derives from a study of blood T cells in healthy people across ages. Turning to this clonotype: Its antigen is unknown. Relative to the germline gene, one junction end is altered; a read error may explain this.

Study observations and caveats: Per million T cells, the diversity of TCR beta decreased roughly linearly as age advanced. Unsorted PBMCs ruled out conclusive naive versus antigen-experienced comparison.

Primed by a sample-barcoded 5' primer and a J-beta primer mix, a second PCR proceeded for 7 to 11 cycles. Carrying 12 random nucleotides, a template-switch adaptor labeled each individual cDNA molecule. CDR3-containing paired-end reads numbering at least 2.5 million came from each sample. TCRdb re-called the 5' RACE reads through MiXCR, storing one row per CDR3 protein. Of 550,000 to 750,000 distinct CDR3 sequences in the sample, under 25% were seen once. Germline assignment: CDR1 SGHRS and CDR2 YFSETQ. The CDR3 sequence is 16 residues long. The chain is built from TRBV5-1 and TRBJ2-7, with 8 bases fitting TRBD2. The J call may be in error: the DNA end matches TRBJ2-1 better. This TCR derives from a man between 65 and 79 years old in good health. The sequenced sample consisted of blood. CDR3 in DNA: TGCGCCAACAGCTTGGCCGGGGGGGCTTCCTACAATGAGCAGTTCTTC. Translated, it gives CANSLAGGASYNEQFF.